This T cell receptor (beta chain) was sequenced in a study of blood T cell repertoires in COVID-19. Study summary: Acute-phase and convalescent COVID-19 samples originated in the United States, Italy and Spain.

Profiled with immunoSEQ multiplex PCR; TCRdb holds only in-frame clones, not every one. In the table there are approximately 150,000 clones, approximately 81% of which are singletons. This CDR3 spans 14 amino acids. CDR1 is LGHDT, CDR2 YNNKEL, per germline (reference sequence). Deletions cut 6 bases from V and 6 bases from J, with 14 bases between. The TCR comes from a woman aged 40 to 50 with acute COVID-19. The chain uses TRBV3-1 (or the pseudogene TRBV3-2) and TRBJ1-4; D is ambiguous. Sequences were obtained from PBMCs or T cells enriched from blood (not recorded which). CDR3 sequence: CASRKATTDEKLFF. The CDR3 nucleotides are TGTGCCAGCAGGAAGGCGACAACGGATGAAAAACTGTTTTTT.